Shown below are 25 T cell receptor beta chains from a single sample sequenced in a study of T cell clonality in common variable immunodeficiency. TCRdb keeps only in-frame clones here, not all; method: immunoSEQ multiplex PCR. This sample includes 35,000 to 55,000 clones with no singletons; its ten biggest clones take up more than 9%. Sample: peripheral blood mononuclear cells. These receptors were collected from a person between 18 and 75 years old in good health.

This clone was seen a few times. The CDR3 end lies 3 residues beyond the end of the read and is filled in from the germline J gene. The V gene is TRBV20-1, the J gene TRBJ2-5, with a weak D call TRBD2 (7 bases). This CDR3 region has 13 residues. Germline V gene lookup returns CDR1 DFQATT and CDR2 SNEGSKA (reference sequence). V lost 1 base and J 5 bases, leaving 11 bases between the germline ends. This CDR3 reads CSARAGGRETQYF. The sequenced CDR3 bases are TGCAGTGCTAGAGCGGGGGGCCGGGAGACC.

This clone has ten or more counts. This CDR3 is also generated by other DNA sequences in the sample. The CDR3 loop reads CASSATGYPYNEQFF. CDR3 DNA (partial): TGTGCCAGCAGTGCGACGGGGTATCCCTACAATGAG. The V gene is TRBV6-1, the J gene TRBJ2-1; maybe TRBD2 (5 bases). Sequencing ends 3 residues short of the CDR3 end; the germline J gene provides the rest. The CDR3 consists of 15 residues. V was shortened by 4 bases and J by 2 bases, with 12 bases between the two germline ends. CDR1 and CDR2 (germline): MNHNS, SASEGT.

This clone was recorded many times. The read ends 3 residues shy of where the CDR3 ends; the end is completed using the germline J gene. V and J are TRBV4-1 and TRBJ2-7, with 7 nucleotides matching TRBD1. This CDR3 is 14 amino acids long. Germline lookup yields CDR1 MGHRA and CDR2 YSYEKL. The V gene end was trimmed by 4 bases and the J gene end by 2 bases; junction bases not matched to a gene: 5. Partial CDR3 DNA: TGCGCCAGCAGCCCCCAAGGGGGCCCCTACGAG. As protein: CASSPQGGPYE. The CDR3 as a whole reads CASSPQGGPYEQYF.

This clone appeared many times. The sequenced fragment ends 3 residues before the CDR3 boundary, so the rest is inferred from the germline J gene. This sequence joins TRBV5-1 and TRBJ1-2, with TRBD1 matching 7 bases. With V trimmed by 4 bases and J by 0 bases, 6 bases remained unmatched. CDR3 length: 15 residues. The germline V gene has CDR1 SGHRS and CDR2 YFSETQ. The CDR3 bases that were read are TGCGCCAGCAGCCCCCGGGACAGTACTAACTATGGC. As protein: CASSPRDSTNYG. In full, the CDR3 reads CASSPRDSTNYGYTF. Full variable domain (outside the CDR3, taken from reference TRBV5-1 and TRBJ1-2): KAGVTQTPRYLIKTRGQQVTLSCSPISGHRSVSWYQQTPGQGLQFLFEYFSETQRNKGNFPGRFSGRQFSNSRSEMNVSTLELGDSALYLCASSPRDSTNYGYTFGSGTRLTVV.

This clone was seen repeatedly, ten times or more. Coverage ceases 3 residues before the CDR3 finishes, and the germline J gene fills in the end. The chain uses TRBV5-4 and TRBJ1-2; unclear D gene. Germline lookup yields CDR1 SGHNT and CDR2 YYREEE (reference sequence). The CDR3 is made up of 15 amino acids. V lost 3 bases, J lost 6 bases, and 18 bases lay in between. CDR3 sequence: CASSYPYYTEDGYTF. Partial CDR3 DNA: TGTGCCAGCAGCTACCCCTATTATACTGAAGATGGC.

This clone occurred many times. The sequenced fragment ends 3 residues before the CDR3 boundary, so the rest is inferred from the germline J gene. This chain links TRBV20-1 with TRBJ1-2; possible D gene TRBD1, 5 bases. Germline CDR1 DFQATT, CDR2 SNEGSKA (reference sequence). V lost 3 bases, J lost 4 bases, and 15 bases lay in between. The CDR3 runs 14 residues. This CDR3 is CSASMRGLTYGYTF. The CDR3 DNA, read in part, is TGCAGTGCTAGTATGCGGGGACTAACCTATGGC.

This clone was picked up many times. The CDR3 end falls 3 residues outside the read, so it is completed with the germline J gene. This chain uses TRBV19 with TRBJ2-7; 10 nucleotides align to TRBD2. This CDR3 region has 15 residues. In germline, CDR1 is LNHDA, CDR2 SQIVND (reference sequence). Germline trimming cut 6 bases from V and 3 bases from J; bases unmatched to any gene: 8. The sequenced CDR3 bases are TGTGCCAGTAGCGAAGGACTAGCGGTAAGCTACGAG. It specifies CASSEGLAVSYE. The entire CDR3 reads CASSEGLAVSYEQYF.

This clone was seen repeatedly, ten times or more. The CDR3 end is not reached by the read, which stops 3 residues before it; the germline J gene fills it in. The chain couples TRBV19 to TRBJ1-1; D may be TRBD1 (6 bases). This CDR3 has 15 residues. Germline V gives CDR1 LNHDA, CDR2 SQIVND (reference sequence). V was clipped by 7 bases and J by 1 base, with 16 bases between them. The sequenced CDR3 bases are TGTGCCAGTATAGGAACAGGGAGGGAGAACACTGAA. Its protein product is CASIGTGRENTE. The whole CDR3 protein reads CASIGTGRENTEAFF.

Ten or more counts support this clone. With the read ending 3 residues before the CDR3 end, the germline J gene is used to fill in that end. The rearrangement links TRBV19 to TRBJ2-5, with 8 nucleotides matching TRBD2. This CDR3 spans 13 amino acids. J gave up 7 bases and V 4 bases, and 5 bases lay outside the gene matches. Germline CDR1 and CDR2: LNHDA and SQIVND (reference sequence). CDR3 DNA, as far as it was read: TGTGCCAGTAGTACTCTAGCGGGCGGGACC. Its protein is CASSTLAGGT. In full, the CDR3 reads CASSTLAGGTQYF.

This clone was detected many times. The CDR3 end falls 3 residues outside the read, so it is completed with the germline J gene. The V call is TRBV7-6, the J call TRBJ1-2, with TRBD1 as a possible D gene (6 bases). Per the germline V gene, CDR1 is SGHVS and CDR2 is FNYEAQ. Trimming pared 1 base from V and 3 bases from J, leaving 12 bases between. The CDR3 runs to 15 residues. The sequenced part of the CDR3 DNA is TGTGCCAGCAGCTTAGGTGGAGGGGGGGACTATGGC. Translating it yields CASSLGGGGDYG. The full CDR3 protein is CASSLGGGGDYGYTF.

The sample holds many counts of this clone. Read coverage stops 3 residues before the CDR3 terminus; the germline J gene supplies the remainder. The chain carries TRBV9 and TRBJ2-7; 9 bases fit TRBD2. The junction had 7 bases not matched to a gene; V was cut back by 0 bases and J by 0 bases. Germline CDR1 reads SGDLS; CDR2 reads YYNGEE. The CDR3 length is 17 residues. Incomplete CDR3 DNA: TGTGCCAGCAGCGTAGGGCTAGCGGGGCTCGACTCCTACGAG. Encoded protein: CASSVGLAGLDSYE. From start to end, the CDR3 is CASSVGLAGLDSYEQYF. The full variable domain, in which reference TRBV9 and TRBJ2-7 provide the parts outside the CDR3, is DSGVTQTPKHLITATGQRVTLRCSPRSGDLSVYWYQQSLDQGLQFLIQYYNGEERAKGNILERFSAQQFPDLHSELNLSSLELGDSALYFCASSVGLAGLDSYEQYFGPGTRLTVT.

This clone showed up many times. From the germline J gene comes the end of the CDR3, since the read stops 3 residues before it. The chain couples TRBV7-2 to TRBJ2-1; no reliable D call. The CDR3 loop spans 12 amino acids. V was trimmed by 5 bases and J by 2 bases, leaving 4 bases between them. Germline V CDR1 and CDR2: SGHTA, FQGNSA. CDR3 bases read: TGTGCCAGCAGCCCCGCCTACAATGAG. Translation gives CASSPAYNE. The whole CDR3 protein reads CASSPAYNEQFF.

This clone appeared many times. The missing CDR3 end, 3 residues past where the read stops, is filled in from the germline J gene. This rearrangement joins TRBV30 to TRBJ1-1; 7 nucleotides line up with TRBD1. This CDR3 spans 16 amino acids. Germline loops: CDR1 GTSNPN, CDR2 SVGIG (reference sequence). After removal of 2 bases from V and 3 bases from J, the junction contained 12 bases not matched to a gene. Partial CDR3 DNA: TGTGCCTGGAGTCCCTTCGGAAGGGGGACAGACACTGAA. It is translated as CAWSPFGRGTDTE. The CDR3, in full, reads CAWSPFGRGTDTEAFF. Together with reference TRBV30 and TRBJ1-1, the CDR3 gives the full variable domain: SQTIHQWPATLVQPVGSPLSLECTVEGTSNPNLYWYRQAAGRGLQLLFYSVGIGQISSEVPQNLSASRPQDRQFILSSKKLLLSDSGFYLCAWSPFGRGTDTEAFFGQGTRLTVV.

In its sample, this clone was seen many times. CDR3 DNA (partial): TGTGCCAGCAGTTTACTAGCGCCGAGCTCCTACGAG. This encodes CASSLLAPSSYE. The whole CDR3 sequence is CASSLLAPSSYEQYF. The genes are TRBV2 and TRBJ2-7; TRBD2 agrees at 7 bases. The read halts 3 residues ahead of the CDR3 end, with the missing end drawn from the germline J gene. Germline V gene lookup returns CDR1 SNHLY and CDR2 FYNNEI. The CDR3 covers 15 residues. Trimming at V came to 5 bases and at J to 0 bases, leaving 7 bases not matched to a gene.

This clone was counted ten times or more. The read stops 3 residues short of the end of the CDR3; the missing end is completed from the germline J gene. This chain links TRBV6-2 or TRBV6-3 with TRBJ2-5; TRBD2 matches 8 bases. Unmatched junction bases numbered 13, after V lost 6 bases and J lost 4 bases. From germline, CDR1 is MNHEY and CDR2 SVGEGT. The CDR3 loop spans 16 amino acids. Partial CDR3 DNA: TGTGCCAGCAGCCTTACTCGAAAACGGGGGGGAGAGACC. It translates to CASSLTRKRGGET. The entire CDR3 protein is CASSLTRKRGGETQYF.

This clone has ten or more counts. The read stops 3 residues short of the end of the CDR3; the missing end is completed from the germline J gene. The chain uses TRBV5-1 and TRBJ2-1; D unclear. Germline V gene sequence: CDR1 SGHRS, CDR2 YFSETQ. The CDR3 runs to 15 residues. The V and J ends lost 4 bases and 4 bases respectively, with 15 bases between them. The sequenced part of the CDR3 DNA is TGCGCCAGCAGCCCCGGTGCTAACGATTACAATGAG. Amino acids: CASSPGANDYNE. From start to end, the CDR3 is CASSPGANDYNEQFF. Full variable domain (remainder filled in from reference TRBV5-1 and TRBJ2-1): KAGVTQTPRYLIKTRGQQVTLSCSPISGHRSVSWYQQTPGQGLQFLFEYFSETQRNKGNFPGRFSGRQFSNSRSEMNVSTLELGDSALYLCASSPGANDYNEQFFGPGTRLTVL.

This clone was seen many times. With the read ending 3 residues before the CDR3 end, the germline J gene is used to fill in that end. The V gene is TRBV20-1, the J gene TRBJ2-3; TRBD2 agrees at 8 bases. V was pared by 4 bases and J by 2 bases, with 5 bases of the junction left unmatched. CDR1 is DFQATT and CDR2 is SNEGSKA in the germline V gene (reference sequence). This CDR3 has 14 amino acids. The CDR3: CSATSSGYTDTQYF. CDR3 DNA (partial): TGCAGTGCTACCTCTAGCGGGTACACAGATACG.

There are many counts of this clone. The read is 3 residues too short to cover the CDR3 end, so that end is filled in from the germline J gene. V is TRBV7-3 and J is TRBJ2-2; 11 bases agree with TRBD1. Losses at the gene ends were 5 bases for V and 4 bases for J; bases not matched to a gene: 3. Germline V CDR1 and CDR2: SGHTA, FQGTGA. The CDR3 length is 15 residues. The CDR3 sequence is CASSAGTGGTGELFF. Incomplete CDR3 DNA: TGTGCCAGCAGCGCTGGGACAGGGGGCACCGGGGAG.

This clone was observed at least ten times. The CDR3 region is CASSKTGPNEKLFF. Incomplete CDR3 DNA: TGTGCCAGCAGCAAGACAGGGCCTAATGAAAAA. The chain couples TRBV7-3 to TRBJ1-4; 7 bases match TRBD1. The read ends 3 residues early relative to the CDR3; the germline J gene fills the gap. The CDR3 totals 14 residues. Germline loops: CDR1 SGHTA, CDR2 FQGTGA. After removal of 5 bases from V and 3 bases from J, the junction contained 3 bases not matched to a gene.

This clone was seen repeatedly, ten times or more. With the read ending 3 residues before the CDR3 end, the germline J gene is used to fill in that end. This chain links TRBV5-6 with TRBJ2-7; D gene unclear. Germline loops: CDR1 SGHDT, CDR2 YYEEEE. The CDR3 has 12 residues. Deletions cut 4 bases from V and 1 base from J, with 6 bases between. This CDR3 reads CASSRQSYEQYF. CDR3 DNA, as far as it was read: TGTGCCAGCAGCCGTCAGTCCTACGAG.

This clone was counted ten times or more. The CDR3 end is not reached by the read, which stops 3 residues before it; the germline J gene fills it in. V usage is TRBV18 and J usage is TRBJ2-7; D call uncertain. Germline V CDR1 and CDR2: KGHSH, LQKENI. The CDR3 is 14 residues long. V shed 1 base and J shed 1 base, with 8 bases lying between them. The CDR3 spells CASSPLADSYEQYF. CDR3 bases read: TGTGCCAGCTCACCACTAGCTGATTCCTACGAG.

This clone occurred many times. The CDR3 end falls 3 residues outside the read, so it is completed with the germline J gene. The chain is built from TRBV5-6 and TRBJ1-6; perhaps TRBD1 as D (5 bases). This CDR3 is 15 amino acids long. V was cut by 3 bases and J by 11 bases, with 18 bases left in between. From germline, CDR1 is SGHDT and CDR2 YYEEEE. Here the CDR3 reads CASSSQGRSLAPLHF. The CDR3 DNA, read in part, is TGTGCCAGCAGCTCGCAGGGCAGGAGTTTGGCACCC. The full variable domain, rest sourced from reference TRBV5-6 and TRBJ1-6, is DAGVTQSPTHLIKTRGQQVTLRCSPKSGHDTVSWYQQALGQGPQFIFQYYEEEERQRGNFPDRFSGHQFPNYSSELNVNALLLGDSALYLCASSSQGRSLAPLHFGNGTRLTVT.

Ten or more counts support this clone. The sequenced CDR3 bases are TGTGCCAGCAGCCCCCCAGAGCGGGAGAGCTTCGGGGAG. It is translated as CASSPPERESFGE. The complete CDR3 reads CASSPPERESFGELFF. V gene TRBV4-2 combines with J gene TRBJ2-2; 8 bases match TRBD2. The CDR3 is cut off 3 residues early in the read; its end comes from the germline J gene. Germline V gives CDR1 LGHNA, CDR2 YNFKEQ. The CDR3 length is 16 residues. Losses at the gene ends were 4 bases for V and 7 bases for J; bases not matched to a gene: 11.

This clone has ten or more counts. The CDR3 extends 3 residues past the end of the read, so its final part is completed from the germline J gene. The genes are TRBV19 and TRBJ1-3; D may be TRBD1 (5 bases). Germline loops: CDR1 LNHDA, CDR2 SQIVND (reference sequence). This CDR3 has 15 residues. V was shortened by 6 bases and J by 0 bases, with 12 bases between the two germline ends. The CDR3 protein is CASRDDSSSGNTIYF. Partial CDR3 DNA: TGTGCCAGTAGAGACGACAGTTCCTCTGGAAACACC.

This clone has a count of ten or more. The read ends 3 residues shy of where the CDR3 ends; the end is completed using the germline J gene. The chain joins TRBV19 to TRBJ2-2; a possible D gene is TRBD2 (6 bases). The CDR3 runs 14 residues. Trimming took off 8 bases at V and 4 bases at J, with 14 bases between the two ends. Germline CDR1 is LNHDA and CDR2 is SQIVND (reference sequence). The CDR3 is CASCRREPTGELFF. The DNA read from the CDR3 is TGTGCCAGTTGTAGGCGGGAACCCACCGGGGAG. The whole variable domain, filled in from reference TRBV19 and TRBJ2-2, reads DGGITQSPKYLFRKEGQNVTLSCEQNLNHDAMYWYRQDPGQGLRLIYYSQIVNDFQKGDIAEGYSVSREKKESFPLTVTSAQKNPTAFYLCASCRREPTGELFFGEGSRLTVL.